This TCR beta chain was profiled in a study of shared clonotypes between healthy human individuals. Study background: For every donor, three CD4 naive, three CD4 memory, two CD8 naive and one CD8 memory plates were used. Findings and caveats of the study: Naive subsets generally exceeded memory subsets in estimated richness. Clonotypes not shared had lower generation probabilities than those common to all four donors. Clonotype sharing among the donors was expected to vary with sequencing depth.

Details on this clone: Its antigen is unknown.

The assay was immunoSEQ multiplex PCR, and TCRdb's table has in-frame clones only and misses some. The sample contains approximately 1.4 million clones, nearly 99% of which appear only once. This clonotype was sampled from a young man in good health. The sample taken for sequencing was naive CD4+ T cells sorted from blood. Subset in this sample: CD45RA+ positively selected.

CDR3 protein: CASRLRGQPQHF. CDR3 DNA sequence: TGTGCCAGCAGACTCAGGGGTCAGCCCCAGCATTTT. The chain uses TRBV2 and TRBJ1-5; tentatively, D is TRBD1 (6 bases). V dropped 6 bases and J dropped 6 bases, with 9 bases sitting between them. The germline V gene encodes CDR1 SNHLY and CDR2 FYNNEI. The length of the CDR3 is 12 residues.